The clone carrying this TCR beta chain was picked up a small number of times. Its antigen is unidentified. This specimen belongs to a study of cytomegalovirus exposure and HLA in healthy donors. General study points: Earlier findings revealed that most TCR beta V segments proved productive either about 90% or about 30% of the time. In a later analysis, HLA-associated beta chains showed higher expansion and lower generation probabilities than comparable chains. Rarity marked most TCR sequences, yet some public TCRs occurred in many donors. In a later analysis, TCR beta V- and J-gene trimming showed a link to a missense DCLRE1C variant.

13 Jbeta primers and 60 Vbeta primers were used for the PCR. Some clones are missing from TCRdb's copy, which holds only in-frame ones; the method was immunoSEQ multiplex PCR. The sample lists around 260,000 clones, 80% occurring once. Germline V CDR1 and CDR2: MNHNY, SVGAGI (reference sequence). Trimming stripped 8 bases from V and 6 bases from J, with 17 bases between. This CDR3 is 13 amino acids long. The sequenced sample consisted of PBMCs. The sequence derives from a girl aged 2 to 9 in good health and CMV-seronegative. J is TRBJ2-7 and V is TRBV6-6; TRBD1 is a possible D gene (5 bases). CDR3 residues: CASVQQGSSEQYF. The CDR3 nucleotides read TGTGCCAGCGTTCAGCAGGGCTCGAGCGAGCAGTACTTC.